The 26 T cell receptor beta chains below were found in one sample sequenced in a study of naive and memory T cell subsets. The library had UMIs added by 3' ligation of an oligonucleotide to TCR cDNA. Four PCR rounds used nested alpha and beta constant region primers plus the SP2 primer. MiXCR, applied by TCRdb to the 5' RACE reads, yields one record per CDR3 protein. The sample yields 57,000 or so distinct CDR3 sequences, 7.2% seen once. Source of these receptors: a male donor in good health.

This clonotype has a count of ten or more. V usage is TRBV7-9 and J usage is TRBJ1-2; 7 nucleotides agree with TRBD1. V dropped 5 bases and J dropped 4; count of bases not matched to a gene: 4. The CDR3 has 13 amino acids. In germline, CDR1 is SEHNR, CDR2 FQNEAQ (reference sequence). CDR3 DNA: TGTGCCAGCAGCCCGGGACAGATCTATGGCTACACCTTC. Its protein is CASSPGQIYGYTF.

Of note for this clonotype: The junction departs from germline at one end; a sequencing error may be responsible. This chain links TRBV12-5 with TRBJ2-1, with TRBD2 matching 14 bases. Per the germline V gene, CDR1 is LGHNT and CDR2 is FRNRAP. The CDR3 covers 16 residues. Here the CDR3 reads CAGGLETSGRAIEQFF. CDR3 in DNA: TGTGCTGGTGGTTTGGAGACTAGCGGGAGGGCCATCGAGCAGTTCTTC. Combining the CDR3 with reference TRBV12-5 and TRBJ2-1 gives the whole variable domain DARVTQTPRHKVTEMGQEVTMRCQPILGHNTVFWYRQTMMQGLELLAYFRNRAPLDDSGMPKDRFSAEMPDATLATLKIQPSEPRDSAVYFCAGGLETSGRAIEQFFGPGTRLTVL.

Ten or more counts support this clonotype. The V call is TRBV20-1, the J call TRBJ1-5; 7 nucleotides align to TRBD1. Germline CDR1 is DFQATT and CDR2 is SNEGSKA (reference sequence). V trimming: 6 bases; J trimming: 4 bases; junction bases outside the gene matches: 6. This CDR3 is built from 13 residues. The CDR3 reads CSASTGSNQPQHF. In DNA form, the CDR3 reads TGCAGTGCATCGACAGGGAGTAATCAGCCCCAGCATTTT.

This clonotype was recorded a few times. The chain employs TRBV7-6 and TRBJ1-1; no reliable D call. Trimming removed 2 bases from V and 4 bases from J, with 14 bases in between. The CDR3 totals 15 residues. Looked up from germline, CDR1 is SGHVS and CDR2 is FNYEAQ. CDR3 residues: CASSLSGGSITEAFF. CDR3 DNA sequence: TGTGCCAGCAGCTTAAGTGGAGGGTCGATCACTGAAGCTTTCTTT.

This clonotype was picked up a small number of times. The rearrangement uses TRBV6-5 and TRBJ1-5; no firm D call. The V gene lost 4 bases and the J gene lost 4 bases, with 5 bases spanning the gap. CDR1 is MNHEY and CDR2 is SVGAGI in the germline V gene. The CDR3 is 12 amino acids. CDR3 coding DNA: TGTGCCAGCAGTTCTGCGAATCAGCCCCAGCATTTT. The encoded protein is CASSSANQPQHF.

The chain links TRBV12-3 or TRBV12-4 to TRBJ2-5; 8 nucleotides match TRBD2. The CDR3 contains 16 residues. J gave up 1 base and V 9 bases, and 13 bases lay outside the gene matches. The CDR3, as DNA: TGTGCCAGTAATCGGGCGGCGGGGGGACCCCAAGAGACCCAGTACTTC. Translated, it gives CASNRAAGGPQETQYF.

A few counts support this clonotype. This chain uses TRBV20-1 with TRBJ2-2; 8 bases map to TRBD2. Per germline, CDR1 DFQATT and CDR2 SNEGSKA (reference sequence). The CDR3 has 18 residues. With V trimmed by 0 bases and J by 1 base, 10 bases remained unmatched. The CDR3 is CSARDFRRAGGNTGELFF. The CDR3 DNA follows: TGCAGTGCTAGAGATTTCCGACGGGCGGGAGGGAACACCGGGGAGCTGTTTTTT.

The chain links TRBV6-1 to TRBJ2-7; a possible D gene is TRBD1 (5 bases). CDR3 size: 14 residues. Between the trimmed V and J ends, which lost 5 bases and 3 bases, there was a span of 14 bases. From germline, CDR1 is MNHNS and CDR2 SASEGT. The CDR3 DNA follows: TGTGCCAGCAGTTTCTTGACAGAACACTACGAGCAGTACTTC. It yields the protein CASSFLTEHYEQYF.

This clonotype was observed at least ten times. The CDR3 DNA is TGCAGCGTTCAGGGGACTGGGGCCAACGTCCTGACTTTC. Translating gives CSVQGTGANVLTF. This chain links TRBV29-1 with TRBJ2-6, with D tentatively TRBD1 (6 bases). The V end was cut by 5 bases, the J end by 2 bases, with 7 bases between. The length of the CDR3 is 13 residues. CDR1 SQVTM and CDR2 ANQGSEA come from the germline V gene.

This clonotype was detected ten times or more. This chain uses TRBV4-1 with TRBJ1-6; 9 positions agree with TRBD1. CDR1 is MGHRA and CDR2 is YSYEKL in the germline V gene. The CDR3 covers 15 residues. Losses at the gene ends were 6 bases for V and 4 bases for J; bases not matched to a gene: 4. The CDR3 loop is CASRRDRDYNSPLHF. The DNA for the CDR3 is TGCGCCAGCAGAAGGGACAGGGATTATAATTCACCCCTCCACTTT.

The sample holds many counts of this clonotype. The chain is built from TRBV29-1 and TRBJ2-2, with a tentative D call TRBD2 (6 bases). V was cut by 4 bases and J by 3 bases, with 12 bases left in between. The V gene's germline CDR1 is SQVTM and CDR2 ANQGSEA. CDR3 size: 14 residues. DNA of the CDR3: TGCAGCGTTGTTGGGACTTCCTACACCGGGGAGCTGTTTTTT. Its translation is CSVVGTSYTGELFF.

This rearrangement joins TRBV4-1 to TRBJ2-2; D is undetermined. CDR1 and CDR2 (germline): MGHRA, YSYEKL. V dropped 0 bases and J dropped 2 bases, with 10 bases sitting between them. The CDR3 consists of 16 residues. The CDR3 DNA is TGCGCCAGCAGCCAAGATGCATCCCCCAACACCGGGGAGCTGTTTTTT. It is translated as CASSQDASPNTGELFF.

The chain links TRBV12-3 or TRBV12-4 to TRBJ2-7; the D gene is possibly TRBD1 (5 bases). CDR3 length: 14 amino acids. V lost 3 bases to trimming and J lost 6 bases, with 15 bases between them. The CDR3 region is CASSLGQPTTEQYF. The CDR3 DNA is TGTGCCAGCAGTTTGGGGCAGCCTACTACCGAGCAGTACTTC.

In this sample, this clonotype turned up many times. V usage is TRBV2 and J usage is TRBJ2-6, with TRBD2 matching 8 bases. This CDR3 region has 18 residues. The V and J ends lost 4 bases and 0 bases, in that order; junction bases with no gene match: 8. Looked up from germline, CDR1 is SNHLY and CDR2 is FYNNEI. CDR3 bases: TGTGCCAGCAGTGCCGGTGCGGGGGGAATCTCTGGGGCCAACGTCCTGACTTTC. Protein product: CASSAGAGGISGANVLTF.

Note on this clonotype: One base away lies a much larger clone, so this may be a sequencing read error. The V and J genes are TRBV4-1 and TRBJ2-1; D call uncertain. Germline CDR1 MGHRA, CDR2 YSYEKL. The CDR3 loop spans 15 amino acids. This chain's CDR3 is CASSLTPSSYIEQFF. The CDR3, as DNA: TGCGCCAGCAGTTTGACTCCCAGCTCCTACATTGAGCAGTTCTTC.

Ten or more counts support this clonotype. V usage is TRBV2 and J usage is TRBJ2-1; maybe TRBD2 (7 bases). Germline assignment: CDR1 SNHLY and CDR2 FYNNEI. Between the trimmed V and J ends, which lost 9 bases and 4 bases, there was a span of 16 bases. This CDR3 is 14 amino acids long. This CDR3 is CASGGGSHYNEQFF. The CDR3 DNA sequence: TGTGCCAGTGGCGGGGGCTCCCATTACAATGAGCAGTTCTTC.

The chain employs TRBV9 and TRBJ1-1; no clear D gene. Germline lookup yields CDR1 SGDLS and CDR2 YYNGEE. This CDR3 is 16 amino acids long. Trimming pared 1 base from V and 0 bases from J, leaving 13 bases between. CDR3 coding DNA: TGTGCCAGCAGCGTATCCGCCGGGAGGCTGAACACTGAAGCTTTCTTT. Its translation is CASSVSAGRLNTEAFF.

In its sample, this clonotype was seen a few times. The chain is built from TRBV7-9 and TRBJ2-3; no clear D. In germline, CDR1 is SEHNR, CDR2 FQNEAQ (reference sequence). The germline V and J ends were trimmed by 8 bases and 2 bases, with 11 bases remaining between them. The CDR3 totals 13 residues. For the CDR3, the DNA is TGTGCCAGCGGAAAAGTAGACACAGATACGCAGTATTTT. Residues: CASGKVDTDTQYF. Combining the CDR3 with reference TRBV7-9 and TRBJ2-3 gives the whole variable domain DTGVSQNPRHKITKRGQNVTFRCDPISEHNRLYWYRQTLGQGPEFLTYFQNEAQLEKSRLLSDRFSAERPKGSFSTLEIQRTEQGDSAMYLCASGKVDTDTQYFGPGTRLTVL.

This clonotype occurred many times. The rearrangement links TRBV20-1 to TRBJ1-2; no firm D call. The CDR3 spans 11 residues. V was clipped by 5 bases and J by 5 bases, with 9 bases between them. CDR1 and CDR2 from the germline V gene are DFQATT and SNEGSKA (reference sequence). This CDR3 reads CSAPKLYGYTF. For the CDR3, the DNA is TGCAGTGCTCCTAAACTTTATGGCTACACCTTC.

This clonotype was seen more than once but under ten times. The rearrangement uses TRBV7-7 and TRBJ2-2; 8 bases match TRBD1. V was clipped by 6 bases and J by 7 bases; unmatched bases: 4. CDR3 size: 13 residues. Germline CDR1 and CDR2: SSHAT and FNYEAQ (reference sequence). This CDR3 is CASRPTGDGELFF. The CDR3 coding sequence is TGTGCCAGCAGACCGACAGGGGACGGGGAGCTGTTTTTT.

This clonotype was recorded at least ten times. The chain couples TRBV20-1 to TRBJ2-1, with 10 bases fitting TRBD1. Germline-derived CDR1 and CDR2 are DFQATT and SNEGSKA (reference sequence). V was pared by 4 bases and J by 2 bases, with 17 bases of the junction left unmatched. This CDR3 is 19 amino acids long. DNA of the CDR3: TGCAGTGCTACCCAAACCACCCGGGACAGGGGAAGGGCCTACAATGAGCAGTTCTTC. This codes for CSATQTTRDRGRAYNEQFF.

About this clonotype itself: Mismatch with germline at one junction end may stem from a read error. The gene calls are TRBV27 and TRBJ2-6, with 7 bases matching TRBD1. Germline values: CDR1 MNHEY, CDR2 SMNVEV (reference sequence). CDR3 length: 16 residues. The CDR3: CASSQGQLSGTNVLTF. CDR3 nucleotides: TGTGCCAGCAGCCAGGGACAGCTCTCTGGGACCAACGTCCTGACTTTC. Looking up the rest from reference TRBV27 and TRBJ2-6 gives the full variable domain: EAQVTQNPRYLITVTGKKLTVTCSQNMNHEYMSWYRQDPGLGLRQIYYSMNVEVTDKGDVPEGYKVSRKEKRNFPLILESPSPNQTSLYFCASSQGQLSGTNVLTFGAGSRLTVL.

This clonotype was counted only a few times. J is TRBJ1-2 and V is TRBV5-6, with 7 bases that match TRBD1. V was pared by 2 bases and J by 5 bases, with 9 bases of the junction left unmatched. This CDR3 is built from 15 residues. In germline, CDR1 is SGHDT, CDR2 YYEEEE. The CDR3 nucleotides read TGTGCCAGCAGCTTCCAGACAGGGCCTCCTTATGGCTACACCTTC. Translation gives CASSFQTGPPYGYTF.

This clonotype was counted many times. The J gene is TRBJ2-5, the V gene TRBV3-1; D possibly matches TRBD1 or TRBD2 (5 bases each). This CDR3 contains 13 residues. The germline gives CDR1 LGHDT, CDR2 YNNKEL (reference sequence). The V end was cut by 4 bases, the J end by 3 bases, with 9 bases between. The CDR3 region has the DNA TGTGCCAGCAGCCGGGGGACGAAAGAGACCCAGTACTTC. As protein: CASSRGTKETQYF.

The sample holds many counts of this clonotype. The chain carries TRBV20-1 and TRBJ2-7, with D possibly matching TRBD1 (6 bases). Deletions cut 5 bases from V and 2 bases from J, with 13 bases between. This CDR3 contains 13 residues. Germline CDR1 and CDR2: DFQATT and SNEGSKA (reference sequence). The CDR3 here is CSASQGMAYEQYF. The CDR3 DNA follows: TGCAGTGCTTCACAGGGAATGGCCTACGAGCAGTACTTC.

The sample holds many counts of this clonotype. The chain employs TRBV7-9 and TRBJ2-7; the match to TRBD1 covers 8 bases. V lost 5 bases to trimming and J lost 6 bases; unmatched junction nucleotides: 12. CDR3 length: 15 residues. Germline CDR1 is SEHNR and CDR2 is FQNEAQ (reference sequence). The CDR3 loop reads CASSLDRGPAGEQYF. In nucleotides, the CDR3 is TGTGCCAGCAGCCTCGACAGGGGCCCTGCCGGCGAGCAGTACTTC.